This is a list of T cell receptor beta chains from one sample in a study of shared clonotypes between healthy human individuals. Clones were sequenced by immunoSEQ multiplex PCR, and TCRdb holds only the in-frame ones, with some missing. The table lists hundreds of thousands of clones, about 95% of them singletons, with less than 0.06% in the top ten. Specimen: naive CD4+ T cells sorted from blood. These receptors were obtained from a young woman in good health. Each CDR3 is given with its conserved first and last residue. D genes are given only for firm matches.

TRBV28	.	15	.	CASSFERLRAYEQYF
TRBV2	TRBJ2-7	15	TRBD1	CASKGDRGGSYEQYF
TRBV7-4	TRBJ2-7	16	.	CASSSIWTTDSYEQYF
TRBV6-1	TRBJ2-5	14	.	CASSQSRGGETQYF
TRBV28	TRBJ2-6	15	.	CASSSPFGVANVLTF
TRBV19	TRBJ1-5	14	.	CASSMSLSNQPQHF
TRBV5-4	TRBJ2-5	15	.	CASSLGWVGAETQYF
TRBV6-1	TRBJ2-1	11	.	CASSLYNEQFF
TRBV7-6	TRBJ2-7	18	.	CASSLDLRGPSGNYEQYF
TRBV2	TRBJ1-5	15	.	CASTGSTASNQPQHF
TRBV28	TRBJ2-1	14	TRBD2	CAYSVGGRANEQFF
TRBV5-4	TRBJ2-3	17	TRBD2	CASSPSTASGLADTQYF
TRBV29-1	TRBJ2-7	12	.	CSVTHSSYEQYF
TRBV10-3	TRBJ1-1	14	TRBD1	CAISDGQGGTEAFF
TRBV18	TRBJ2-1	14	TRBD1	CASSPQGAMNEQFF
TRBV2	TRBJ1-1	13	.	CATTLGFITEAFF
TRBV7-2	TRBJ1-1	13	.	CASSLAWGVTAFF
TRBV7-2	TRBJ2-1	14	.	CASSLTGLLNEQFF
TRBV2	TRBJ1-5	12	.	CASSLVHQPQHF
TRBV9	TRBJ2-7	14	TRBD2	CASSVGLAGVEQYF
TRBV19	TRBJ2-3	19	TRBD2	CATAEWDFGLAGGQDTQYF
TRBV11-2	.	13	TRBD2	CASSPGLAIEQYF
TRBV7-2	TRBJ2-5	12	.	CASSFEGETQYF
TRBV30	TRBJ2-5	16	TRBD2	CAWRLGLAGNVETQYF
TRBV28	TRBJ1-5	16	TRBD1	CATRTGGGYSNQPQHF
TRBV11-2	TRBJ2-7	12	.	CASSAVSYEQYF
TRBV6-6	TRBJ2-1	16	.	CASSYEVGYSGNEQFF
TRBV19	TRBJ1-5	14	TRBD1	CASSIGTGNQPQHF
TRBV6-5	TRBJ2-3	15	TRBD2	CASRATSGRLSAQYF